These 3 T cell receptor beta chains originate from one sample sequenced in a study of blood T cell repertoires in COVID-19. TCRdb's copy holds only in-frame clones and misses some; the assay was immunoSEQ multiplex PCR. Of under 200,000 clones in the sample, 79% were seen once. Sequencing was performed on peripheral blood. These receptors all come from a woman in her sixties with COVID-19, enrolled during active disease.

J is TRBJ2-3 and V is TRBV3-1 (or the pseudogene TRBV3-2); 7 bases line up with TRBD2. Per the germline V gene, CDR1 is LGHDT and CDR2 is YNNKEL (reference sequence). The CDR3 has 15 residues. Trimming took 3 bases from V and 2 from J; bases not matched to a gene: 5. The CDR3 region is CASSHEGGNTDTQYF. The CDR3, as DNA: TGTGCCAGCAGCCACGAGGGAGGGAACACAGATACGCAGTATTTT.

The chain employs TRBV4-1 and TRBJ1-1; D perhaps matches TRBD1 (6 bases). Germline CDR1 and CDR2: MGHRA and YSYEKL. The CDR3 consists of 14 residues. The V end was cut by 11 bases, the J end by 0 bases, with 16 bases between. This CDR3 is CAPWRGGLNTEAFF. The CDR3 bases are TGCGCCCCGTGGAGGGGGGGGTTGAACACTGAAGCTTTCTTT.

CDR3 sequence reads: CASRPPQGRTEAFF. The CDR3 coding sequence is TGTGCCAGTAGACCTCCCCAGGGGCGCACTGAAGCTTTCTTT. V and J are TRBV19 and TRBJ1-1; TRBD1 is a possible D gene (6 bases). CDR3 length equals 14 residues. CDR1 and CDR2 from the germline V gene are LNHDA and SQIVND (reference sequence). Deletions cut 6 bases from V and 4 bases from J, with 15 bases between.